These 31 T cell receptor beta chains share one sample of origin, sequenced in a study of blood T cell repertoires in COVID-19. Sequenced by immunoSEQ multiplex PCR; TCRdb stores in-frame clones only, minus some. The sample lists around 100,000 clones, roughly 80% seen once, with under 25% in the top ten. The sample taken for sequencing was peripheral blood. Receptors were obtained from a man aged 65 to 79 with active or convalescent COVID-19.

The V call is TRBV9, the J call TRBJ2-2, with a tentative D call TRBD2 (6 bases). The CDR3 covers 17 residues. Germline CDR1 and CDR2: SGDLS and YYNGEE. The ends were cut back, 2 bases at V and 0 bases at J, with 14 bases in the middle. CDR3 residues: CASSVGDSGTNTGELFF. CDR3 in DNA: TGTGCCAGCAGCGTCGGTGATAGCGGAACGAACACCGGGGAGCTGTTTTTT. Together with reference TRBV9 and TRBJ2-2, the CDR3 gives the full variable domain: DSGVTQTPKHLITATGQRVTLRCSPRSGDLSVYWYQQSLDQGLQFLIQYYNGEERAKGNILERFSAQQFPDLHSELNLSSLELGDSALYFCASSVGDSGTNTGELFFGEGSRLTVL.

The genes are TRBV6-1 and TRBJ1-2; D gene unclear. CDR1 is MNHNS, CDR2 SASEGT, per germline. V was trimmed by 1 base and J by 8 bases, leaving 17 bases between them. The length of the CDR3 is 15 residues. This CDR3 is CASSEGAAPPLGYTF. The CDR3 DNA is TGTGCCAGCAGTGAAGGGGCAGCCCCTCCGTTGGGCTACACCTTC.

This chain connects TRBV28 to TRBJ2-5; D perhaps matches TRBD1 (6 bases). The CDR3 runs 14 residues. The V end was cut by 3 bases, the J end by 1 base, with 9 bases between. The germline gives CDR1 MDHEN, CDR2 SYDVKM. CDR3 protein: CASSFLGGQETQYF. The CDR3 nucleotides are TGTGCCAGCAGTTTTTTAGGGGGCCAAGAGACCCAGTACTTC.

The CDR3: CASSSLAEGQGRRNSPLHF. DNA for the CDR3: TGTGCCAGCAGCTCGCTAGCGGAGGGACAGGGGAGGCGAAATTCACCCCTCCACTTT. This rearrangement joins TRBV21-1 to TRBJ1-6; the table assigns TRBD1, which was not confirmed against the DNA. TRBV21-1 is deemed a pseudogene. The CDR3 spans 19 residues.

This chain connects TRBV6-6 to TRBJ1-2; D is ambiguous. The CDR3 is 14 residues long. Trimming stripped 7 bases from V and 4 bases from J, with 16 bases between. Germline V gives CDR1 MNHNY, CDR2 SVGAGI (reference sequence). CDR3 bases: TGTGCCAGCATTCCCGACACGCGTAGCTATGGCTACACCTTC. It codes for CASIPDTRSYGYTF.

V usage is TRBV5-1 and J usage is TRBJ1-1, with 7 positions matching TRBD1. The length of the CDR3 is 15 residues. Germline CDR1 SGHRS, CDR2 YFSETQ. After removal of 4 bases from V and 4 bases from J, the junction contained 10 bases not matched to a gene. The CDR3 DNA reads TGCGCCAGCAGCGACACAGGGGTTGGGAGCACTGAAGCTTTCTTT. This translates into CASSDTGVGSTEAFF.

This chain links TRBV6-1 with TRBJ1-5; tentative D call: TRBD1 (6 bases). Deletions cut 1 base from V and 9 bases from J, with 13 bases between. The CDR3 spans 14 residues. Germline lookup yields CDR1 MNHNS and CDR2 SASEGT. CDR3 sequence reads: CASSEGQVRRPQHF. DNA of the CDR3: TGTGCCAGCAGTGAAGGACAGGTTAGGCGGCCCCAGCATTTT.

This clone turned up a few times. The gene calls are TRBV18 and TRBJ2-5, with D possibly being TRBD1 (6 bases). The V and J ends lost 1 base and 2 bases respectively, with 17 bases between them. This CDR3 comprises 17 residues. The germline gives CDR1 KGHSH, CDR2 LQKENI. In DNA, the CDR3 is TGTGCCAGCTCACCACAACAGGGACGAACCTTTCAAGAGACCCAGTACTTC. It encodes CASSPQQGRTFQETQYF.

V is TRBV4-2 and J is TRBJ1-4; D perhaps matches TRBD1 (5 bases). Germline lookup yields CDR1 LGHNA and CDR2 YNFKEQ. V was trimmed by 4 bases and J by 11 bases, leaving 11 bases between them. The CDR3 totals 12 residues. The CDR3 coding sequence is TGTGCCAGCAGCCGGGGGGTGGATAAACTGTTTTTT. Protein: CASSRGVDKLFF.

This chain connects TRBV7-2 to TRBJ2-1; TRBD2 agrees at 7 bases. The V segment lost 3 bases and the J segment 6 bases; nucleotides outside the gene matches: 8. The CDR3 consists of 15 residues. CDR1 and CDR2 from the germline V gene are SGHTA and FQGNSA. CDR3 bases: TGTGCCAGCAGCTTGGGAGGGGCAACTAGCAATGAGCAGTTCTTC. It specifies CASSLGGATSNEQFF.

The rearrangement joins TRBV5-1 to TRBJ1-1; 8 nucleotides align to TRBD1. Germline V gives CDR1 SGHRS, CDR2 YFSETQ. This CDR3 is 14 amino acids long. Trimming cost V 3 bases and J 3 bases; bases outside gene matches: 4. CDR3 loop: CASSSTGAYTEAFF. The CDR3 DNA follows: TGCGCCAGCAGCTCGACAGGGGCTTACACTGAAGCTTTCTTT.

The chain combines TRBV28 with TRBJ2-7; TRBD1 agrees at 9 bases. Germline V gives CDR1 MDHEN, CDR2 SYDVKM. This CDR3 region has 13 residues. V dropped 10 bases and J dropped 3; count of bases not matched to a gene: 7. The CDR3 sequence: CAIRGQGNYEQYF. The CDR3 bases are TGTGCCATAAGGGGACAGGGCAACTACGAGCAGTACTTC.

This rearrangement joins TRBV28 to TRBJ2-2; a possible D gene is TRBD1 (6 bases). The CDR3 covers 15 residues. V lost 7 bases, J lost 3 bases, and 15 bases lay in between. Per the germline V gene, CDR1 is MDHEN and CDR2 is SYDVKM. For the CDR3, the DNA is TGTGCCAGCACCTCAGGGTCAGGGGACACCGGGGAGCTGTTTTTT. Protein: CASTSGSGDTGELFF.

In this sample, this clone turned up a few times. V is TRBV30 and J is TRBJ2-2, with D perhaps TRBD2 (5 bases). The germline gives CDR1 GTSNPN, CDR2 SVGIG (reference sequence). V was pared by 5 bases and J by 8 bases, with 18 bases between. The CDR3 length is 14 residues. CDR3 nucleotide sequence: TGTGCCTGGGCGACCCGGACTGGATATGGGGAGCTGTTTTTT. Translated, it gives CAWATRTGYGELFF.

The gene calls are TRBV10-3 and TRBJ1-2; 8 positions agree with TRBD1. The CDR3 runs 13 residues. With 5 bases clipped from V and 5 bases from J, the junction kept 4 bases outside the gene matches. Germline CDR1 ENHRY, CDR2 SYGVKD. The CDR3 nucleotides read TGTGCCATCAGTATGGACAGGGAGTATGGCTACACCTTC. Translation: CAISMDREYGYTF.

DNA for the CDR3: TGTGCCAGCAGTTTATCCGACAGGAGGAATGGCTACACCTTC. It codes for CASSLSDRRNGYTF. This chain joins TRBV28 and TRBJ1-2, with D possibly matching TRBD1 (6 bases). CDR3 length equals 14 residues. V dropped 1 base and J dropped 6 bases, with 12 bases sitting between them. The V gene's germline CDR1 is MDHEN and CDR2 SYDVKM.

The chain is built from TRBV6-5 and TRBJ1-5, with 10 bases lining up with TRBD1. The V gene's germline CDR1 is MNHEY and CDR2 SVGAGI. CDR3 length: 13 residues. V shed 10 bases, J shed 3 bases, and the junction held 3 bases outside the gene matches. CDR3 sequence reads: CATGTGDNQPQHF. For the CDR3, the DNA is TGTGCCACCGGGACAGGGGACAATCAGCCCCAGCATTTT.

The chain links TRBV5-1 to TRBJ1-5, with D possibly matching TRBD1 (5 bases). The CDR3 is 13 residues long. Germline CDR1 SGHRS, CDR2 YFSETQ. V shed 4 bases and J shed 7 bases, with 12 bases lying between them. The chain's CDR3 is CASSPGSGQPQHF. As DNA, the CDR3 is TGCGCCAGCAGCCCAGGGTCCGGGCAGCCCCAGCATTTT.

This clone was recorded once. The sample contains more than one DNA sequence encoding this CDR3. The V gene is TRBV18, the J gene TRBJ2-1; 9 nucleotides agree with TRBD1. J gave up 0 bases and V 3 bases, and 0 bases lay outside the gene matches. Germline assignment: CDR1 KGHSH and CDR2 LQKENI. The CDR3 totals 15 residues. DNA of the CDR3: TGTGCCAGCTCACCGACAGGGGGCTCCTACAATGAGCAGTTCTTC. This codes for CASSPTGGSYNEQFF.

V gene TRBV28 combines with J gene TRBJ2-5; D is possibly TRBD2 (6 bases). Germline CDR1 and CDR2: MDHEN and SYDVKM. The CDR3 covers 12 residues. Trimming shortened V by 8 bases and J by 0 bases, and 7 bases separated the two germline ends. The DNA of the CDR3 is TGTGCCAGCCGGGACTACCAAGAGACCCAGTACTTC. Translating gives CASRDYQETQYF.

There are a few counts of this clone. The CDR3 region is CASSLSGGYTF. DNA for the CDR3: TGTGCCAGCAGTCTCAGTGGTGGCTACACCTTC. The chain is built from TRBV28 and TRBJ1-2; D is ambiguous. This CDR3 is built from 11 residues. V lost 5 bases to trimming and J lost 7 bases, with 8 bases between them. Per the germline V gene, CDR1 is MDHEN and CDR2 is SYDVKM.

This rearrangement joins TRBV6-5 to TRBJ2-3; unclear D gene. The V end was cut by 6 bases, the J end by 0 bases, with 13 bases between. The CDR3 is 15 residues long. Germline values: CDR1 MNHEY, CDR2 SVGAGI. The CDR3 DNA is TGTGCCAGCAGGGAGACCCTGCCTAGCACAGATACGCAGTATTTT. This codes for CASRETLPSTDTQYF.

The V call is TRBV5-8, the J call TRBJ1-4; D not resolved. V was pared by 6 bases and J by 8 bases, with 14 bases between. Germline CDR1 reads SGHTS; CDR2 reads YDEGEE. The CDR3 has 13 amino acids. CDR3 sequence reads: CASNQRGHEKLFF. DNA of the CDR3: TGTGCCAGCAACCAACGAGGGCACGAAAAACTGTTTTTT.

This chain links TRBV6-6 with TRBJ2-3; D gene uncertain. CDR3 length equals 16 residues. V shed 4 bases and J shed 0 bases, with 14 bases lying between them. CDR1 and CDR2 from the germline V gene are MNHNY and SVGAGI (reference sequence). The chain's CDR3 is CASSLRVYSSTDTQYF. The CDR3 DNA sequence: TGTGCCAGCAGTTTAAGAGTTTACTCTAGCACAGATACGCAGTATTTT.

The rearrangement uses TRBV19 and TRBJ1-2; no firm D call. The CDR3 is 11 residues long. CDR1 and CDR2 from the germline V gene are LNHDA and SQIVND (reference sequence). V shed 6 bases and J shed 8 bases, with 10 bases lying between them. CDR3 residues: CASRESKGYTF. CDR3 nucleotide sequence: TGTGCCAGTAGGGAGAGTAAAGGCTACACCTTC.

The V and J genes are TRBV24-1 and TRBJ1-1; D may be TRBD1 (5 bases). Trimming stripped 9 bases from V and 3 bases from J, with 22 bases between. The germline gives CDR1 KGHDR, CDR2 SFDVKD. This CDR3 comprises 16 residues. CDR3 loop: CATPVLGPSRDTEAFF. In DNA, the CDR3 is TGTGCCACCCCGGTCCTTGGGCCCTCCAGGGACACTGAAGCTTTCTTT.

The chain combines TRBV28 with TRBJ1-2, with unresolved D. This CDR3 is built from 14 residues. Between the trimmed V and J ends, which lost 7 bases and 3 bases, there was a span of 15 bases. Germline V gene sequence: CDR1 MDHEN, CDR2 SYDVKM. The CDR3 DNA reads as TGTGCCAGCACCTCTGGAGGGATGGACTATGGCTACACCTTC. Amino acids: CASTSGGMDYGYTF.

The chain combines TRBV27 with TRBJ2-2; TRBD1 might be the D (5 bases). V gave up 2 bases and J gave up 8 bases, with 12 bases separating them. The V gene's germline CDR1 is MNHEY and CDR2 SMNVEV (reference sequence). The CDR3 sequence is 14 residues long. CDR3 loop: CASSLGAGSGELFF. The CDR3 DNA follows: TGTGCCAGCAGTTTAGGGGCAGGGTCAGGGGAGCTGTTTTTT.

CDR3 sequence reads: CATSPGRDWETQYF. The CDR3 region has the DNA TGTGCCACCAGCCCAGGGAGGGATTGGGAGACCCAGTACTTC. The chain recombines TRBV15 with TRBJ2-5; 7 nucleotides agree with TRBD2. V gave up 5 bases and J gave up 5 bases; unmatched junction bases: 8. In germline, CDR1 is LNHNV, CDR2 YYDKDF (reference sequence). The CDR3 runs to 14 residues. Together with reference TRBV15 and TRBJ2-5, the CDR3 gives the full variable domain: DAMVIQNPRYQVTQFGKPVTLSCSQTLNHNVMYWYQQKSSQAPKLLFHYYDKDFNNEADTPDNFQSRRPNTSFCFLDIRSPGLGDTAMYLCATSPGRDWETQYFGPGTRLLVL.

CDR3 bases: TGTGCCAGCAGTTCCCAGGGCTATGGCTACACCTTC. Translated, it gives CASSSQGYGYTF. The chain joins TRBV12-3 or TRBV12-4 to TRBJ1-2, with D possibly being TRBD1 (5 bases). V lost 4 bases, J lost 4 bases, and 7 bases lay in between. The CDR3 totals 12 residues.

The chain is built from TRBV5-1 and TRBJ2-1; 7 positions match TRBD1. The CDR3 extends over 15 amino acids. V lost 0 bases and J lost 6; bases outside the gene matches: 6. Germline V gene lookup returns CDR1 SGHRS and CDR2 YFSETQ. The CDR3 coding sequence is TGCGCCAGCAGCTTGGCCGGACAGGTGACCAATGAGCAGTTCTTC. Translated, it gives CASSLAGQVTNEQFF.